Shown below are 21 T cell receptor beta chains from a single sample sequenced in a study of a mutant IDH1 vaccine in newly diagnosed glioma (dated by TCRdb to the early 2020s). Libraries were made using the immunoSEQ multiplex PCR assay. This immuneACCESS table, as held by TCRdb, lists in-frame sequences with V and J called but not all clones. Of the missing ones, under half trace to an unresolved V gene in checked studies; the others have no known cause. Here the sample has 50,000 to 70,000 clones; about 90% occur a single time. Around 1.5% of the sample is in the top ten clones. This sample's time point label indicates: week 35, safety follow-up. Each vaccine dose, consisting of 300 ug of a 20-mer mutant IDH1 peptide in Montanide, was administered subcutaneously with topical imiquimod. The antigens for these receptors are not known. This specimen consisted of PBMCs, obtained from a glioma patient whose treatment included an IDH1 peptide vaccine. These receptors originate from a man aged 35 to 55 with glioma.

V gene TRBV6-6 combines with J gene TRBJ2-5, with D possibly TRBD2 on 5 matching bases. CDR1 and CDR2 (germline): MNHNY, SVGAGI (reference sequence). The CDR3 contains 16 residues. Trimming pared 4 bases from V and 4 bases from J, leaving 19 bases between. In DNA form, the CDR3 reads TGTGCCAGCAGTTTATGGCTAAGTGGGAGAGGAGAGACCCAGTACTTC. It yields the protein CASSLWLSGRGETQYF.

The DNA for the CDR3 is TGCGCCAGCAGCCAGGGGACAGGCGGTAACACCGGGGAGCTGTTTTTT. Translating it yields CASSQGTGGNTGELFF. The chain is built from TRBV4-1 and TRBJ2-2, with TRBD1 identical over 8 bases. After removal of 3 bases from V and 2 bases from J, the junction contained 5 bases not matched to a gene. The CDR3 consists of 16 residues. Germline CDR1 reads MGHRA; CDR2 reads YSYEKL.

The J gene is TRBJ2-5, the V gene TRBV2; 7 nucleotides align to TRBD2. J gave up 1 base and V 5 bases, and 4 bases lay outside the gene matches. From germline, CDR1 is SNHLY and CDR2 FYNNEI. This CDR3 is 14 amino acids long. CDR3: CASSQTSTQETQYF. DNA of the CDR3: TGTGCCAGCAGTCAGACTAGCACCCAAGAGACCCAGTACTTC.

The CDR3 loop is CASSQPGALNTEAFF. CDR3 nucleotides: TGCGCCAGCAGCCAACCGGGGGCCCTGAACACTGAAGCTTTCTTT. This chain uses TRBV4-1 with TRBJ1-1, with D perhaps matching TRBD1 (6 bases). This CDR3 spans 15 amino acids. V lost 2 bases and J 0 bases, leaving 10 bases between the germline ends. Per germline, CDR1 MGHRA and CDR2 YSYEKL.

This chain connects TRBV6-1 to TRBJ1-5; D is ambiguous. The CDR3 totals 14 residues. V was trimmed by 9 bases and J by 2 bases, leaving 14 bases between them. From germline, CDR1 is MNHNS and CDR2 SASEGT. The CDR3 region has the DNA TGTGCCAGTCAAGGGAGTACTGGCAATCAGCCCCAGCATTTT. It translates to CASQGSTGNQPQHF.

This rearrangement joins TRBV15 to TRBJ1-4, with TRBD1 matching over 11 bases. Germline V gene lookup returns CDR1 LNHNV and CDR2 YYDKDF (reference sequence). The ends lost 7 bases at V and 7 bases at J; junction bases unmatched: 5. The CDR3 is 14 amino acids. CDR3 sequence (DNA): TGTGCCACCACCCCGGACAGGGGGCTTGAAAAACTGTTTTTT. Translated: CATTPDRGLEKLFF.

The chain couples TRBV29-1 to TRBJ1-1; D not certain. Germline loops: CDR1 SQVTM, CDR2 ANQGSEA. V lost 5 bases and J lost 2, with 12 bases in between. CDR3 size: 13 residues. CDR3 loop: CSVRGQTNTEAFF. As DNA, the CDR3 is TGCAGCGTTCGCGGGCAAACAAACACTGAAGCTTTCTTT. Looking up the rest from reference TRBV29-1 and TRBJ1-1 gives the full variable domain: SAVISQKPSRDICQRGTSLTIQCQVDSQVTMMFWYRQQPGQSLTLIATANQGSEATYESGFVIDKFPISRPNLTFSTLTVSNMSPEDSSIYLCSVRGQTNTEAFFGQGTRLTVV.

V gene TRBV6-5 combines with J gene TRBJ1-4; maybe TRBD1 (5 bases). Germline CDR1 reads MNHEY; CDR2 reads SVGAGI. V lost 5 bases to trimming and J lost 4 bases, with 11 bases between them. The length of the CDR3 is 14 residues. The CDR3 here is CASSPTGVNEKLFF. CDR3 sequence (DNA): TGTGCCAGCAGTCCAACAGGAGTTAATGAAAAACTGTTTTTT.

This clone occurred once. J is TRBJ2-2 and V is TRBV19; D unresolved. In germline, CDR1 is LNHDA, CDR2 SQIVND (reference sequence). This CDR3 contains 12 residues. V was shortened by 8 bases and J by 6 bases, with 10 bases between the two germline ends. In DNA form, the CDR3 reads TGTGCCAGTCAAGTGTGGTCCGGGGAGCTGTTTTTT. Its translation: CASQVWSGELFF.

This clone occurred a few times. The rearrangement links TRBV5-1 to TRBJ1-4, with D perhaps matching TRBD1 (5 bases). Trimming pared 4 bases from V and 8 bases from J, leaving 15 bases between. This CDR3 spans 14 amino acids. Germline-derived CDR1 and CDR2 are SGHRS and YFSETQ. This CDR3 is CASSPQARQEKLFF. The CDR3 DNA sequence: TGCGCCAGCAGCCCACAGGCACGGCAGGAAAAACTGTTTTTT.

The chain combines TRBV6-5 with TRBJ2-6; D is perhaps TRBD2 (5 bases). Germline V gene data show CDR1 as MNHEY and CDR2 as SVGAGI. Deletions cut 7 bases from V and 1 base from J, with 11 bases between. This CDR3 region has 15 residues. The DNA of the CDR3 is TGTGCCAGCACCGAGGGCGGGTCTGGGGCCAACGTCCTGACTTTC. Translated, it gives CASTEGGSGANVLTF.

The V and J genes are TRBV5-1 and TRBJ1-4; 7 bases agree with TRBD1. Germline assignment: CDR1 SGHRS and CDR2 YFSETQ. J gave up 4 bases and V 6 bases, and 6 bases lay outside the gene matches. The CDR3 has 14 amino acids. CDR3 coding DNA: TGCGCCAGCACTTCAGGGACAGTTAATGAAAAACTGTTTTTT. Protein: CASTSGTVNEKLFF.

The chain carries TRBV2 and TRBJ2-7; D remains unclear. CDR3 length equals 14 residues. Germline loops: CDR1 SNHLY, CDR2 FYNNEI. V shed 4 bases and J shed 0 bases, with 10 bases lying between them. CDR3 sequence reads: CASSVTRDSYEQYF. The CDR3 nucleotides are TGTGCCAGCAGTGTAACACGAGACTCCTACGAGCAGTACTTC.

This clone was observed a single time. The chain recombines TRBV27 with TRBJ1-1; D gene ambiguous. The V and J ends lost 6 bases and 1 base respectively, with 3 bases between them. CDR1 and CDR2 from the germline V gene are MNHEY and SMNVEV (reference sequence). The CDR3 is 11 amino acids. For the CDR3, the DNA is TGTGCCAGCAGGAAGAACACTGAAGCTTTCTTT. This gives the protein CASRKNTEAFF.

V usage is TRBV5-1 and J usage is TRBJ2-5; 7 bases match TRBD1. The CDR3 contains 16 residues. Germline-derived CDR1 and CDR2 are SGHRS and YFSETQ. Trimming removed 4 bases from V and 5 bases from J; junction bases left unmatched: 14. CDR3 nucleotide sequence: TGCGCCAGCAGCCGAGGACAGGCCGCCGTAGGGGAGACCCAGTACTTC. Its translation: CASSRGQAAVGETQYF.

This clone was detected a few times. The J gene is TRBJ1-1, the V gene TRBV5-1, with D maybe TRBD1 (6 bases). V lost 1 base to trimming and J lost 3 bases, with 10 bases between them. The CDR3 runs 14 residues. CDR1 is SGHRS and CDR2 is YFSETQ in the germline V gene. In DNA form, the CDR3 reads TGCGCCAGCAGCTTGTCAAGACAGGACACTGAAGCTTTCTTT. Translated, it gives CASSLSRQDTEAFF.

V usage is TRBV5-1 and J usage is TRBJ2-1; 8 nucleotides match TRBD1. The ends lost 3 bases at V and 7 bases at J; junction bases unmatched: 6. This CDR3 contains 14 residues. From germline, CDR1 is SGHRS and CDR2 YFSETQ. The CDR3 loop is CASSWRTGPNEQFF. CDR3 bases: TGCGCCAGCAGCTGGAGGACAGGGCCAAATGAGCAGTTCTTC.

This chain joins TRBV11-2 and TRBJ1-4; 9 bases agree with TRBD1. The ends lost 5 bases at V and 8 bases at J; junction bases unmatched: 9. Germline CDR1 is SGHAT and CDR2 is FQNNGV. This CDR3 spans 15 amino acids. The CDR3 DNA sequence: TGTGCCAGCAGCAACACAGGGGGCGGTTGGGAAAAACTGTTTTTT. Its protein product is CASSNTGGGWEKLFF.

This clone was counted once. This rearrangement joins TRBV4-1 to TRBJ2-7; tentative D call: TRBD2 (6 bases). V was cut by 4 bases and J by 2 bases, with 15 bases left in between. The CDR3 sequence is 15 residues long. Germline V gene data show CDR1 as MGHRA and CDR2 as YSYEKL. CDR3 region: CASSPSPGLPYEQYF. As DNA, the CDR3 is TGCGCCAGCAGCCCCTCCCCGGGACTCCCCTACGAGCAGTACTTC.

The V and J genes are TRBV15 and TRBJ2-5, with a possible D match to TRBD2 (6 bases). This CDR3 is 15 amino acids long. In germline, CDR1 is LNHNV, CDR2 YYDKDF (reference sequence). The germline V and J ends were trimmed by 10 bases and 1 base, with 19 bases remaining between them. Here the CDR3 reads CAIRKTGTLQETQYF. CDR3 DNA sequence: TGTGCCATAAGAAAAACCGGGACTCTCCAAGAGACCCAGTACTTC.

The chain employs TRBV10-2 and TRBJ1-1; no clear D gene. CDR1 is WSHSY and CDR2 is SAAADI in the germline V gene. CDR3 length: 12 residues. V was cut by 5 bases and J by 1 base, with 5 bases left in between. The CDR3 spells CASSSQNTEAFF. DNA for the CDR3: TGCGCCAGCAGTTCTCAGAACACTGAAGCTTTCTTT.